This T cell receptor beta chain was sequenced during a study of T-cell memory formation after mild COVID-19. The CDR3 loop spans 15 amino acids. Germline loops: CDR1 MGHRA, CDR2 YSYEKL. V was cut by 1 base and J by 3 bases, with 12 bases left in between. TCRdb reanalysed the 5' RACE reads using MiXCR and keeps one entry per CDR3 protein. Seen here are approximately 570,000 distinct CDR3 sequences, under 20% observed once, and the top ten hold around 12%. This clonotype was seen a few times. The sequence came from an adult woman who had mild COVID-19 (a few samples of this study predate the infection). Cell type and time point are not known. The chain combines TRBV4-1 with TRBJ1-2; D is possibly TRBD1 (5 bases). Sequencing was done on a sample of PBMCs or a T cell subset sorted from them (not recorded which). The CDR3 DNA reads TGCGCCAGCAGCCAAGGAGACAGTTTCGACTATGGCTACACCTTC. Translated, it gives CASSQGDSFDYGYTF.